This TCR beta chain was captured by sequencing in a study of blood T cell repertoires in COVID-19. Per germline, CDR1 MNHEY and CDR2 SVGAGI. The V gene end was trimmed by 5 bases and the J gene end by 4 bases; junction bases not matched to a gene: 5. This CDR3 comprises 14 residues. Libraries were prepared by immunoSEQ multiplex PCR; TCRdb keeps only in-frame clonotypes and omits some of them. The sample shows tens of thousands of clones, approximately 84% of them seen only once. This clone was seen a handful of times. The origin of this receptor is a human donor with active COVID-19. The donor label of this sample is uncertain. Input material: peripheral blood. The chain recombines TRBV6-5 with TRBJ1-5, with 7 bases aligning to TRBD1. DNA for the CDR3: TGTGCCAGCAGTCGGACAGGCCCGAATCAGCCCCAGCATTTT. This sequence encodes CASSRTGPNQPQHF.